Each of the 29 T cell receptor beta chains below was sequenced from the same sample in a study of T cells in Graves' hyperthyroidism and ophthalmopathy. Regions amplified from RNA transcripts were the TCR beta CDR3 regions. Carried out on the TCR CDR3, a first-round RT-PCR used the HTBI primer set. TCRdb passed the multiplex PCR reads through MiXCR, listing each CDR3 protein once. Of under 450,000 distinct CDR3 sequences in the sample, about a sixth were seen once. Sequencing was done on a sample of blood. These receptors came from a woman aged 18 to 35 with Graves' hyperthyroidism.

This clonotype was counted at least ten times. The rearrangement joins TRBV12-3 or TRBV12-4 to TRBJ2-3; TRBD2 matches at 9 bases. J was trimmed by 4 bases and V by 8 bases; bases with no gene match: 28. The CDR3 runs 21 residues. CDR3 nucleotides: TGTGCCAGCTCATTCGGGGCCCGGATTGCGGGGGGGCCCCGGGGTCCAGATACGCAGTATTTT. It codes for CASSFGARIAGGPRGPDTQYF.

The chain is built from TRBV7-2 and TRBJ1-3, with a possible D match to TRBD1 (6 bases). Trimming removed 2 bases from V and 2 bases from J, with 19 bases in between. Looked up from germline, CDR1 is SGHTA and CDR2 is FQGNSA. This CDR3 contains 18 residues. The CDR3 is CASSLRGWGAGTGNTIYF. The CDR3 nucleotides are TGTGCCAGCAGCTTAAGGGGTTGGGGGGCAGGGACTGGAAACACCATATATTTT. The full variable domain, completed using reference TRBV7-2 and TRBJ1-3, is GAGVSQSPSNKVTEKGKDVELRCDPISGHTALYWYRQSLGQGLEFLIYFQGNSAPDKSGLPSDRFSAERTGGSVSTLTIQRTQQEDSAVYLCASSLRGWGAGTGNTIYFGEGSWLTVV.

This clonotype was recorded at least ten times. This chain uses TRBV6-6 with TRBJ1-2, with TRBD1 matching 8 bases. Trimming removed 2 bases from V and 4 bases from J; junction bases left unmatched: 3. Germline CDR1 and CDR2: MNHNY and SVGAGI (reference sequence). This CDR3 contains 14 residues. CDR3 DNA sequence: TGTGCCAGCAGTTACCGCGACAGGGGCTATGGCTACACCTTC. Residues: CASSYRDRGYGYTF.

This clonotype was picked up many times. V is TRBV6-2 or TRBV6-3 and J is TRBJ2-7, with 9 positions matching TRBD1. CDR1 MNHEY and CDR2 SVGEGT come from the germline V gene. The CDR3 spans 15 residues. Trimming took 8 bases from V and 1 from J; bases not matched to a gene: 9. The CDR3 DNA follows: TGTGCCAGCTCCCACCCAGGACAGGGGTCCTACGAGCAGTACTTC. It yields the protein CASSHPGQGSYEQYF.

The sample holds many counts of this clonotype. The chain is built from TRBV7-3 and TRBJ2-2, with 9 bases lining up with TRBD2. CDR1 and CDR2 from the germline V gene are SGHTA and FQGTGA. The CDR3 loop spans 15 amino acids. Trimming took 3 bases from V and 7 from J; bases not matched to a gene: 6. The CDR3 spells CASSFSGRGNGELFF. CDR3 in DNA: TGTGCCAGCAGCTTTAGCGGGAGAGGGAACGGGGAGCTGTTTTTT.

This clonotype was observed many times. The chain's CDR3 is CASSPDRVYEQYF. In DNA, the CDR3 is TGTGCCAGCAGCCCCGACAGGGTCTACGAGCAGTACTTC. V and J are TRBV3-1 and TRBJ2-7, with 7 bases identical to TRBD1. In germline, CDR1 is LGHDT, CDR2 YNNKEL (reference sequence). Trimming at V came to 4 bases and at J to 3 bases, leaving 3 bases not matched to a gene. This CDR3 has 13 residues.

This clonotype has at least ten counts. V gene TRBV12-3 or TRBV12-4 combines with J gene TRBJ2-7; D call uncertain. V was shortened by 2 bases and J by 3 bases, with 8 bases between the two germline ends. This CDR3 is built from 13 residues. CDR3 residues: CASSLQMSYEQYF. The CDR3 region has the DNA TGTGCCAGCAGTTTACAGATGAGCTACGAGCAGTACTTC.

This clonotype was observed at least ten times. This chain links TRBV28 with TRBJ2-1; tentative D call: TRBD1 (6 bases). CDR3 length equals 16 residues. The germline CDR1 and CDR2 sequences are MDHEN and SYDVKM. Between the trimmed V and J ends, which lost 5 bases and 8 bases, there was a span of 22 bases. CDR3 sequence reads: CASSPRGRGARDEQFF. CDR3 sequence (DNA): TGTGCCAGCAGTCCCCGGGGCAGGGGCGCCCGGGATGAGCAGTTCTTC.

This clonotype appeared many times. The CDR3 DNA reads TGTGCCAGCAGCCGTGGTATACCCCGTTCCTATAATTCACCCCTCCACTTT. Translated: CASSRGIPRSYNSPLHF. The rearrangement joins TRBV5-6 to TRBJ1-6, with D uncertain. The length of the CDR3 is 17 residues. Trimming shortened V by 4 bases and J by 1 base, and 15 bases separated the two germline ends. The germline V gene encodes CDR1 SGHDT and CDR2 YYEEEE.

This clonotype was detected ten times or more. The chain joins TRBV5-1 to TRBJ1-1, with D possibly being TRBD1 (5 bases). The V gene's germline CDR1 is SGHRS and CDR2 YFSETQ. The V and J ends lost 1 base and 3 bases respectively, with 25 bases between them. The CDR3 length is 19 residues. The CDR3 region has the DNA TGCGCCAGCAGCTTGTGGGGTCCGGGACGGCCCTGGGAGGACACTGAAGCTTTCTTT. The encoded protein is CASSLWGPGRPWEDTEAFF.

This clonotype was seen a handful of times. The chain carries TRBV6-1 and TRBJ1-2, with TRBD1 identical over 8 bases. The V segment lost 5 bases and the J segment 1 base; nucleotides outside the gene matches: 3. This CDR3 is 14 amino acids long. Germline V gives CDR1 MNHNS, CDR2 SASEGT. DNA for the CDR3: TGTGCCAGCAGTCACGGACAGGGTAACTATGGCTACACCTTC. This sequence encodes CASSHGQGNYGYTF.

J is TRBJ1-4 and V is TRBV4-2; 9 nucleotides match TRBD1. The CDR3 spans 15 residues. The germline gives CDR1 LGHNA, CDR2 YNFKEQ. J gave up 6 bases and V 4 bases, and 6 bases lay outside the gene matches. The CDR3 sequence: CASSPGDRADEKLFF. In nucleotides, the CDR3 is TGTGCCAGCAGCCCCGGGGACAGGGCGGATGAAAAACTGTTTTTT.

The CDR3 region has the DNA TGCGCCAGCAGCTCATCGACTAGCGGGCGTACCTACAATGAGCAGTTCTTC. Translated, it gives CASSSSTSGRTYNEQFF. The chain joins TRBV5-1 to TRBJ2-1; 10 bases fit TRBD2. The CDR3 length is 17 residues. CDR1 is SGHRS, CDR2 YFSETQ, per germline. After removal of 3 bases from V and 2 bases from J, the junction contained 8 bases not matched to a gene.

This chain joins TRBV10-2 and TRBJ1-2; TRBD1 matches at 8 bases. CDR3 size: 14 residues. Germline V CDR1 and CDR2: WSHSY, SAAADI. Trimming took 3 bases from V and 4 from J; bases not matched to a gene: 4. The CDR3 is CASSDNGQGYGYTF. The CDR3, as DNA: TGCGCCAGCAGTGATAATGGACAGGGCTATGGCTACACCTTC.

This clonotype appeared many times. The CDR3 DNA reads as TGTGCCAGCAGCCCTGGGACTAGCGGGAGGGAGCAGTTCTTC. The encoded protein is CASSPGTSGREQFF. The chain has TRBV7-6 and TRBJ2-1, with TRBD2 identical over 15 bases. V trimming: 5 bases; J trimming: 10 bases; junction bases outside the gene matches: 3. CDR3 length: 14 amino acids. From germline, CDR1 is SGHVS and CDR2 FNYEAQ.

In this sample, this clonotype turned up many times. The chain carries TRBV7-8 and TRBJ1-1; D is possibly TRBD1 (5 bases). This CDR3 comprises 12 residues. Germline CDR1 reads SGHVS; CDR2 reads FQNEAQ. Trimming removed 6 bases from V and 8 bases from J, with 13 bases in between. In DNA form, the CDR3 reads TGTGCCAGCAGTGTGGCAGGGCCAGAAGCTTTCTTT. Translation: CASSVAGPEAFF. Combining the CDR3 with reference TRBV7-8 and TRBJ1-1 gives the whole variable domain GAGVSQSPRYKVAKRGQDVALRCDPISGHVSLFWYQQALGQGPEFLTYFQNEAQLDKSGLPSDRFFAERPEGSVSTLKIQRTQQEDSAVYLCASSVAGPEAFFGQGTRLTVV.

This clonotype came up a few times. This rearrangement joins TRBV28 to TRBJ2-3; no definite D call. V gave up 4 bases and J gave up 4 bases, with 0 bases separating them. The CDR3 runs 10 residues. CDR1 is MDHEN and CDR2 is SYDVKM in the germline V gene. The CDR3, as DNA: TGTGCCAGCAGTTCAGATACGCAGTATTTT. As protein: CASSSDTQYF.

This clonotype was seen many times. V usage is TRBV7-3 and J usage is TRBJ2-1; a weak D match, TRBD2 (5 bases). CDR1 is SGHTA, CDR2 FQGTGA, per germline. CDR3 length: 13 residues. V lost 2 bases and J 7 bases, leaving 9 bases between the germline ends. CDR3 in DNA: TGTGCCAGCAGCTTATCGAGGGAGAATGAGCAGTTCTTC. Its protein is CASSLSRENEQFF.

This clonotype was counted many times. The chain joins TRBV12-5 to TRBJ2-5, with no clear D. The CDR3 contains 11 residues. Looked up from germline, CDR1 is LGHNT and CDR2 is FRNRAP. The germline V and J ends were trimmed by 3 bases and 4 bases, with 3 bases remaining between them. CDR3 loop: CASGFGETQYF. The CDR3 DNA reads as TGTGCTAGTGGTTTCGGAGAGACCCAGTACTTC.

Only a few counts were recorded for this clonotype. One end of the junction varies from germline; a read error may be responsible. The V call is TRBV7-7, the J call TRBJ2-5; TRBD2 aligns across 8 bases. The CDR3 runs 15 residues. The germline gives CDR1 SSHAT, CDR2 FNYEAQ (reference sequence). CDR3 nucleotide sequence: TGTGCTAGCAGCTTAGACGGGGGGGCCCCAGAGACCCAGTACTTC. It encodes CASSLDGGAPETQYF.

The rearrangement links TRBV6-1 to TRBJ1-5; D is uncertain. The CDR3 contains 12 residues. V was trimmed by 8 bases and J by 4 bases, leaving 9 bases between them. CDR1 is MNHNS, CDR2 SASEGT, per germline. The CDR3 region has the DNA TGTGCCAGCGGGCGGGAGAATCAGCCCCAGCATTTT. The encoded protein is CASGRENQPQHF.

At least ten counts were recorded for this clonotype. This chain links TRBV6-6 with TRBJ2-3; 7 bases align to TRBD1. This CDR3 contains 15 residues. CDR1 and CDR2 (germline): MNHNY, SVGAGI (reference sequence). V shed 0 bases, J shed 5 bases, and the junction held 5 bases outside the gene matches. The CDR3 bases are TGTGCCAGCAGTTACTCCGTAGGGGGCCAAGATACGCAGTATTTT. Protein sequence: CASSYSVGGQDTQYF.

The gene calls are TRBV5-1 and TRBJ2-5, with TRBD2 matching 7 bases. After removal of 3 bases from V and 5 bases from J, the junction contained 13 bases not matched to a gene. Germline V gene sequence: CDR1 SGHRS, CDR2 YFSETQ. The CDR3 has 16 residues. The CDR3 sequence: CASSSLAGGVRETQYF. DNA of the CDR3: TGCGCCAGCAGCTCCTTAGCGGGTGGAGTTCGCGAGACCCAGTACTTC. The full variable domain, rest sourced from reference TRBV5-1 and TRBJ2-5, is KAGVTQTPRYLIKTRGQQVTLSCSPISGHRSVSWYQQTPGQGLQFLFEYFSETQRNKGNFPGRFSGRQFSNSRSEMNVSTLELGDSALYLCASSSLAGGVRETQYFGPGTRLLVL.

This clonotype showed up many times. This chain connects TRBV6-1 to TRBJ2-1; TRBD2 matches 8 bases. The CDR3 spans 15 residues. The V and J ends lost 5 bases and 4 bases, in that order; junction bases with no gene match: 7. The germline gives CDR1 MNHNS, CDR2 SASEGT. The CDR3 is CASSYGTSGYNEQFF. The DNA of the CDR3 is TGTGCCAGCAGTTATGGAACTAGCGGTTACAATGAGCAGTTCTTC.

This clonotype was seen ten or more times. The V and J genes are TRBV9 and TRBJ2-1, with D perhaps matching TRBD2 (7 bases). V was cut by 3 bases and J by 5 bases, with 15 bases left in between. Germline loops: CDR1 SGDLS, CDR2 YYNGEE. CDR3 length equals 15 residues. The CDR3 loop reads CASSGRGGPNNEQFF. Written as DNA, the CDR3 is TGTGCCAGCAGCGGAAGGGGGGGGCCTAACAATGAGCAGTTCTTC.

This clonotype was counted at least ten times. The rearrangement links TRBV11-3 to TRBJ2-7, with TRBD1 matching 7 bases. The CDR3 runs to 14 residues. In germline, CDR1 is SGHNT, CDR2 YENEEA. The V and J ends lost 5 bases and 0 bases, in that order; junction bases with no gene match: 4. The CDR3 loop is CASSPRDSSYEQYF. The CDR3 nucleotides are TGTGCCAGCAGCCCCCGGGACAGCTCCTACGAGCAGTACTTC.

This clonotype occurred many times. V gene TRBV30 combines with J gene TRBJ1-4; possibly TRBD1 for D (5 bases). Deletions cut 0 bases from V and 6 bases from J, with 11 bases between. The CDR3 sequence is 14 residues long. Germline CDR1 reads GTSNPN; CDR2 reads SVGIG (reference sequence). The CDR3 coding sequence is TGTGCCTGGAGTGTAGAGTCGGGGCATGAAAAACTGTTTTTT. Amino acids: CAWSVESGHEKLFF.

This chain links TRBV5-1 with TRBJ2-5; TRBD1 might be the D (5 bases). The CDR3 is 14 amino acids. Germline V gene sequence: CDR1 SGHRS, CDR2 YFSETQ. Trimming removed 0 bases at V and 4 bases at J, with 10 bases between. The CDR3 coding sequence is TGCGCCAGCAGCTTGGATGGGGCCAGAGAGACCCAGTACTTC. Translating it yields CASSLDGARETQYF.

In this sample, this clonotype turned up many times. The CDR3 coding sequence is TGTGCCACCAGCAGAGACGTAGATACCAGACTCTACAATGAGCAGTTCTTC. It yields the protein CATSRDVDTRLYNEQFF. V gene TRBV15 combines with J gene TRBJ2-1; no firm D call. V lost 0 bases and J lost 3, with 15 bases in between. Germline V gene sequence: CDR1 LNHNV, CDR2 YYDKDF (reference sequence). The CDR3 has 17 residues.